Listed here are 8 T cell receptor beta chains from one sample, sequenced in a study of siplizumab effects on memory and regulatory T cells. Clones were read by immunoSEQ multiplex PCR, and TCRdb kept only the in-frame ones, dropping some. This sample has some 87,000 clones, with approximately 90% found just once. The material sequenced was CD4+ T cells sorted from blood. The receptors stem from a human donor in good health.

The sample holds a few counts of this clone. This chain links TRBV4-1 with TRBJ2-7; 11 nucleotides align to TRBD2. V lost 2 bases, J lost 3 bases, and 6 bases stayed unmatched. This CDR3 is 16 amino acids long. Germline V gene lookup returns CDR1 MGHRA and CDR2 YSYEKL. CDR3 loop: CASSQLGLAGIYEQYF. DNA for the CDR3: TGCGCCAGCAGCCAACTCGGACTAGCGGGCATCTACGAGCAGTACTTC.

In nucleotides, the CDR3 is TGTGCCAGCAGCGTTGTGGCAGGAACCTCTGGAAACACCATATATTTT. It translates to CASSVVAGTSGNTIYF. The chain is built from TRBV9 and TRBJ1-3; D unresolved. V was clipped by 2 bases and J by 0 bases, with 12 bases between them. CDR3 length: 16 residues. Germline lookup yields CDR1 SGDLS and CDR2 YYNGEE.

The chain is built from TRBV6-6 and TRBJ2-5; D possibly corresponds to TRBD1 (5 bases). Trimming shortened V by 5 bases and J by 1 base, and 11 bases separated the two germline ends. Germline V gene data show CDR1 as MNHNY and CDR2 as SVGAGI (reference sequence). The CDR3 sequence is 14 residues long. In nucleotides, the CDR3 is TGTGCCAGCAGTCGCCGCCAGGGCCAAGAGACCCAGTACTTC. Translating it yields CASSRRQGQETQYF.

The rearrangement joins TRBV6-6 to TRBJ2-1; a weak D match, TRBD1 (5 bases). The germline V and J ends were trimmed by 6 bases and 9 bases, with 9 bases remaining between them. Germline V CDR1 and CDR2: MNHNY, SVGAGI (reference sequence). CDR3 length equals 11 residues. The CDR3 sequence: CASSRAGEQFF. DNA of the CDR3: TGTGCCAGCAGCAGGGCAGGTGAGCAGTTCTTC.

The rearrangement links TRBV4-1 to TRBJ2-7; perhaps D is TRBD1 or TRBD2 (5 bases each). The CDR3 extends over 16 amino acids. Germline values: CDR1 MGHRA, CDR2 YSYEKL. Trimming removed 5 bases from V and 0 bases from J, with 17 bases in between. The CDR3: CASSVPGDGASYEQYF. The CDR3 coding sequence is TGCGCCAGCAGCGTCCCCGGGGACGGTGCCTCCTACGAGCAGTACTTC.

The genes are TRBV5-5 and TRBJ2-7; D perhaps matches TRBD1 (5 bases). Trimming removed 4 bases from V and 7 bases from J, with 9 bases in between. Germline CDR1 reads SGHKS; CDR2 reads YYEKEE (reference sequence). The CDR3 totals 11 residues. CDR3 nucleotide sequence: TGTGCCAGCAGCCCACGACAGGAGCAGTACTTC. It codes for CASSPRQEQYF.

The table lists this clone with a count of one. The rearrangement joins TRBV6-6 to TRBJ2-5, with D unresolved. CDR1 is MNHNY and CDR2 is SVGAGI in the germline V gene (reference sequence). Trimming removed 4 bases from V and 1 base from J, with 1 base in between. This CDR3 is built from 11 residues. CDR3 sequence: CASSSQETQYF. Here the CDR3 DNA reads TGTGCCAGCAGTTCCCAAGAGACCCAGTACTTC.

This rearrangement joins TRBV7-6 to TRBJ2-5, with 13 bases that match TRBD2. This CDR3 has 16 residues. Germline assignment: CDR1 SGHVS and CDR2 FNYEAQ. J lost 3 bases, V lost 6 bases, and 7 bases had no gene match. Here the CDR3 DNA reads TGTGCCAGCAGTTACCCGGGACTAGCGGGGAAAGAGACCCAGTACTTC. Amino acids: CASSYPGLAGKETQYF. The whole variable domain, remainder taken from reference TRBV7-6 and TRBJ2-5, is GAGVSQSPRYKVTKRGQDVALRCDPISGHVSLYWYRQALGQGPEFLTYFNYEAQQDKSGLPNDRFSAERPEGSISTLTIQRTEQRDSAMYRCASSYPGLAGKETQYFGPGTRLLVL.